The T cell receptor beta chain described here comes from a study of T cells in localized non-small cell lung cancer. A note on this clone: Antigen: not known.

Broader study findings: The greatest T cell clonality was found in uninvolved adjacent lung (higher than in tumor).

CDR1 SEHNR and CDR2 FQNEAQ come from the germline V gene (reference sequence). There are 14 residues in the CDR3. V was trimmed by 6 bases and J by 7 bases, leaving 13 bases between them. The data were produced by immunoSEQ multiplex PCR, yet TCRdb's version contains in-frame clones alone and is incomplete. This sample has tens of thousands of clones; 80% to 90% occur once, and the top ten carry around 1.1%. Sequences were derived from peripheral blood, sampled before any cancer treatment. The V gene is TRBV7-9, the J gene TRBJ1-6; possible D gene TRBD1, 5 bases. This receptor was obtained from a woman aged 35 to 70 with stage I lung adenocarcinoma. CDR3 DNA: TGTGCCAGCAGGTACTCGGACACGAATTCACCCCTCCACTTT. This translates into CASRYSDTNSPLHF.